The following is a TCR beta chain sequence with its context. The antigen is not known. The data stem from a study of OX40 agonist ivuxolimab in advanced cancers. Study in general: Mean age 60 years, range roughly 20 to 85; just over 80% male. General study points: At 0.1 to 3.0 mg/kg, clonal expansion of CD4+ and CD8+ blood T cells had occurred by week 6. What antigens the expanded peripheral T cells recognized was never established.

Exclusion applied to patients with autoimmune disease history or systemic immunosuppression. The CDR3 runs to 15 residues. V lost 6 bases and J lost 11, with 22 bases in between. CDR1 MNHNS and CDR2 SASEGT come from the germline V gene. The repertoire was sequenced with immunoSEQ multiplex PCR; TCRdb's copy has only in-frame clones and lacks some. The table lists fewer than 70,000 clones, roughly 85% of them singletons. The clonotype was recovered from an adult with an advanced solid tumor such as melanoma, head and neck, liver or kidney cancer. This chain joins TRBV6-1 and TRBJ1-4; perhaps TRBD1 as D (5 bases). Sample: CD4+ or CD8+ T cells sorted from blood, taken in a trial of the OX40 agonist ivuxolimab. The DNA of the CDR3 is TGTGCCAGCAGCCAGATAATAGGGGCCCAGACGAAACTGTTTTTT. Encoded protein: CASSQIIGAQTKLFF.